Detailed here is one T cell receptor beta chain. The data belong to a study of technical replicates of blood from several donors. Data came from immunoSEQ multiplex PCR; TCRdb stores just in-frame clones and leaves some out. The data hold 50,000 or so clones, with approximately 90% observed a single time. Trimming cost V 3 bases and J 4 bases; bases outside gene matches: 9. The CDR3 loop spans 16 amino acids. The germline V gene has CDR1 SGHRS and CDR2 YFSETQ. Sequenced: PBMCs. The sequence derives from a human donor in good health. Some clones in this sample may be carry-over from other donors' samples. The chain uses TRBV5-1 and TRBJ1-1; 10 bases match TRBD1. CDR3 amino acids: CASSYSPGQGGTEAFF. The CDR3 DNA reads as TGCGCCAGCAGCTACTCCCCTGGACAGGGGGGCACTGAAGCTTTCTTT.